These T cell receptor beta chains were read from a single sample in a study of blood T cell repertoires in COVID-19. Profiled with immunoSEQ multiplex PCR; TCRdb holds only in-frame clones, not every one. The table has about 340,000 clones, 65% to 90% seen once. Sequencing was carried out using PBMCs or T cells enriched from blood (not recorded which). These receptors came from a woman aged 40 to 50 with acute COVID-19. CDR3s include the opening cysteine and the closing phenylalanine or tryptophan. D genes are given only for firm matches. Clone size appears in some rows only: once, few, many, or a class for an expanded clone.

J gene	V gene	D gene	clone size	CDR3 protein	CDR3 DNA
TRBJ2-3	TRBV10-3	.	.	CAISPGHSTDTQYF	TGTGCCATCAGCCCGGGACATAGCACAGATACGCAGTATTTT
TRBJ1-2	TRBV28	TRBD1	once	CASSQGGNYGYTF	TGTGCCAGCAGCCAGGGGGGTAACTATGGCTACACCTTC
TRBJ2-7	TRBV11-3	.	.	CASSFSVAYEQYF	TGTGCCAGCAGCTTCTCGGTAGCCTACGAGCAGTACTTC
TRBJ1-6	TRBV19	TRBD1	.	CASNPTGGAHNSPLHF	TGTGCCAGTAACCCTACAGGGGGCGCCCATAATTCACCCCTCCACTTT
TRBJ2-5	TRBV4-1	.	.	CASTRQHQETQYF	TGCGCCAGCACGCGGCAACACCAAGAGACCCAGTACTTC
TRBJ2-1	TRBV2	TRBD2	.	CASSETSGTGNEQFF	TGTGCCAGCAGCGAGACTAGCGGGACGGGAAATGAGCAGTTCTTC
TRBJ2-1	TRBV3-1/TRBV3-2	.	.	CASSQAVASTYYNEQFF	TGTGCCAGCAGCCAAGCAGTAGCGTCCACTTACTACAATGAGCAGTTCTTC
TRBJ1-2	TRBV6-5	TRBD1	.	CASNTGTGGYGYTF	TGTGCCAGCAATACCGGGACAGGAGGCTATGGCTACACCTTC
TRBJ1-2	TRBV4-3	TRBD1	.	CASSQQPGQGEGYTF	TGCGCCAGCAGCCAACAACCGGGACAGGGGGAAGGCTACACCTTC
TRBJ1-1	TRBV4-3	TRBD1	.	CASSRDRANTEAFF	TGCGCCAGCAGCCGAGACAGGGCGAACACTGAAGCTTTCTTT
TRBJ2-2	TRBV3-1/TRBV3-2	.	.	CASRDTRHGTGELFF	TGTGCCAGCCGGGACACGAGACATGGGACCGGGGAGCTGTTTTTT
TRBJ1-2	TRBV7-8	TRBD1	once	CASSLARDRVIYGYTF	TGTGCCAGCAGCTTAGCCCGGGACAGGGTCATCTATGGCTACACCTTC
TRBJ1-2	TRBV6-5	TRBD1	.	CASSWGQGNYGYTF	TGTGCCAGCAGTTGGGGACAGGGTAACTATGGCTACACCTTC
TRBJ1-1	TRBV7-9	.	once	CASSPPTSGTTEAFF	TGTGCCAGCAGCCCCCCCACCAGCGGGACAACTGAAGCTTTCTTT
TRBJ2-3	TRBV15	.	.	CATGGASTDTQYF	TGTGCCACAGGGGGGGCAAGCACAGATACGCAGTATTTT
TRBJ2-1	TRBV6-5	.	.	CASSPHILNEQFF	TGTGCCAGCAGCCCACATATTCTCAATGAGCAGTTCTTC
TRBJ1-1	TRBV7-9	TRBD1	.	CASSLRGQGRGTEAFF	TGTGCCAGCAGCTTAAGGGGACAGGGGAGGGGAACTGAAGCTTTCTTT
TRBJ1-2	TRBV5-4	TRBD1	once	CASSYRGDGYGYTF	TGTGCCAGCAGCTACAGGGGCGATGGTTATGGCTACACCTTC
TRBJ2-7	TRBV7-3	.	.	CASSLIGGQTPFF	TGTGCCAGCAGCTTAATTGGAGGGCAAACCCCATTCTTC
TRBJ2-1	TRBV5-1	.	.	CASSSSPTDEQFF	TGCGCCAGCAGCTCGAGTCCCACGGATGAGCAGTTCTTC
TRBJ1-5	TRBV28	.	.	CASIDGSVSGMGQPQHF	TGTGCCAGCATCGATGGTAGTGTTTCGGGGATGGGTCAGCCCCAGCATTTT
TRBJ1-3	TRBV4-2	.	once	CASSQDWPGPLNTIYF	TGTGCCAGCAGCCAAGATTGGCCAGGGCCGCTAAACACCATATATTTT
TRBJ1-5	TRBV19	.	.	CASRPRASSNQPQHF	TGTGCCAGTAGGCCCAGGGCTAGTAGCAATCAGCCCCAGCATTTT
TRBJ2-7	TRBV5-1	.	few	CASSWGAGKTVVEQYF	TGCGCCAGCAGCTGGGGCGCAGGAAAGACAGTGGTCGAGCAGTACTTC
TRBJ1-5	TRBV7-8	.	few	CASSRGGGNQPQHF	TGTGCCAGCAGCCGAGGGGGGGGCAATCAGCCCCAGCATTTT
TRBJ2-2	TRBV7-2	.	few	CASSPGGTSNTGELFF	TGTGCCAGCAGCCCTGGAGGAACATCGAACACCGGGGAGCTGTTTTTT
TRBJ1-4	TRBV7-9	.	.	CASSLVGRGEEKLFF	TGTGCCAGCAGCTTAGTGGGCAGGGGAGAAGAAAAACTGTTTTTT
TRBJ2-2	TRBV4-3	TRBD1	.	CASSHATGVAGELFF	TGCGCCAGCAGCCATGCGACAGGGGTGGCCGGGGAGCTGTTTTTT
TRBJ1-1	TRBV5-1	.	.	CASSLTAGLNTEAFF	TGCGCCAGCAGCTTAACGGCAGGTCTGAACACTGAAGCTTTCTTT
TRBJ2-4	TRBV2	TRBD2	.	CASSEEGLAGVHIAKNIQYF	TGTGCCAGCAGTGAAGAGGGACTAGCGGGGGTCCATATAGCCAAAAACATTCAGTACTTC
TRBJ2-5	TRBV4-2	TRBD2	.	CASRSGRGDSETQYF	TGTGCCAGCCGTAGCGGGAGGGGAGATTCCGAGACCCAGTACTTC
TRBJ2-5	TRBV7-9	.	.	CASSLGGTFQETQYF	TGTGCCAGCAGCTTAGGGGGCACTTTCCAAGAGACCCAGTACTTC
TRBJ1-4	TRBV14	TRBD1	.	CASSQGIGTGPTNGEKLFF	TGTGCCAGCAGCCAAGGGATCGGGACAGGGCCTACCAACGGTGAAAAACTGTTTTTT
TRBJ2-6	TRBV6-5	.	.	CASSRRISGANVLTF	TGTGCCAGCAGTAGGCGGATCTCTGGGGCCAACGTCCTGACTTTC
TRBJ1-1	TRBV27	.	once	CASKKQENTEAFF	TGTGCCAGCAAAAAACAGGAGAACACTGAAGCTTTCTTT
TRBJ2-7	TRBV7-2	TRBD2	.	CASSIRTGSLAGTYEQYF	TGTGCCAGCAGCATCCGAACGGGCTCACTAGCGGGAACCTACGAGCAGTACTTC
TRBJ1-6	TRBV27	.	.	CASSKGEGLNSPLHF	TGTGCCAGCAGCAAAGGGGAAGGTTTGAATTCACCCCTCCACTTT
TRBJ2-1	TRBV5-1	.	.	CASSPRTQGLYNEQFF	TGCGCCAGCAGCCCCAGGACTCAGGGGCTCTACAATGAGCAGTTCTTC
TRBJ2-5	TRBV25-1	TRBD1	once	CASKNRDSQQETQYF	TGTGCCAGCAAGAACCGGGACAGCCAACAAGAGACCCAGTACTTC
TRBJ2-1	TRBV4-2	.	.	CASSPQRWAEQFF	TGTGCCAGCAGCCCCCAACGGTGGGCTGAGCAGTTCTTC
TRBJ1-2	TRBV28	TRBD1	.	CASRELQGTNYGYTF	TGTGCCAGCCGGGAGCTACAGGGGACTAACTATGGCTACACCTTC